The subject of this entry is one TCR beta chain. The data belong to a study of neoadjuvant anti-PD-1 for oral cavity cancer. The time point was: after neoadjuvant nivolumab, at surgical resection. Sequencing used immunoSEQ multiplex PCR; TCRdb keeps in-frame clones, though not all of them. Of about 42,000 clones listed, about 77% are singletons. This CDR3 spans 15 amino acids. Germline V CDR1 and CDR2: ENHRY, SYGVKD. V shed 2 bases and J shed 1 base, with 11 bases lying between them. Sequences were derived from PBMCs, sampled after nivolumab (anti-PD-1) treatment. The chain joins TRBV10-3 to TRBJ2-5; no clear D. The TCR comes from a person aged 35 to 85 with oral cavity squamous cell carcinoma. CDR3 bases: TGTGCCATCAGTGAGGGCAAGGGTGGCCAAGAGACCCAGTACTTC. It is translated as CAISEGKGGQETQYF.